The next 24 T cell receptor beta chains were all read from a single sample in a study of blood T cell repertoires in COVID-19. Clones were sequenced by immunoSEQ multiplex PCR, and TCRdb holds only the in-frame ones, with some missing. The sample carries approximately 74,000 clones, about four fifths recorded once. The sample taken for sequencing was peripheral blood. The receptors stem from a man between 65 and 85 years old with acute or convalescent COVID-19.

J is TRBJ1-2 and V is TRBV5-4, with D uncertain. CDR1 and CDR2 (germline): SGHNT, YYREEE (reference sequence). The V gene lost 1 base and the J gene lost 4 bases, with 11 bases spanning the gap. The CDR3 sequence is 14 residues long. The chain's CDR3 is CASSLPDWSYGYTF. DNA of the CDR3: TGTGCCAGCAGCTTGCCGGACTGGAGCTATGGCTACACCTTC.

This clone was seen only once. This rearrangement joins TRBV2 to TRBJ2-5; TRBD2 might be the D (5 bases). The CDR3 totals 11 residues. CDR1 is SNHLY, CDR2 FYNNEI, per germline. V was clipped by 7 bases and J by 7 bases, with 10 bases between them. The CDR3 bases are TGTGCCAGCAAACTAGTGGGGACCCAGTACTTC. Residues: CASKLVGTQYF.

The chain links TRBV10-1 to TRBJ2-5, with TRBD2 as a possible D gene (5 bases). The length of the CDR3 is 14 residues. The germline V gene encodes CDR1 WNHNN and CDR2 SYGVQD (reference sequence). The germline V and J ends were trimmed by 4 bases and 5 bases, with 14 bases remaining between them. In DNA, the CDR3 is TGCGCCAGCAGTGCTAAGTTAGCGAGGGAGACCCAGTACTTC. Protein: CASSAKLARETQYF.

The chain recombines TRBV3-1 (or the pseudogene TRBV3-2) with TRBJ1-1, with 10 bases fitting TRBD1. Germline CDR1 and CDR2: LGHDT and YNNKEL (reference sequence). J was trimmed by 7 bases and V by 1 base; bases with no gene match: 0. This CDR3 has 13 residues. The CDR3 nucleotides read TGTGCCAGCAGCCAAGGGACAGGGGGTGAAGCTTTCTTT. Translating gives CASSQGTGGEAFF.

The chain combines TRBV19 with TRBJ1-2; 8 bases align to TRBD1. This CDR3 is built from 13 residues. The V segment lost 6 bases and the J segment 14 bases; nucleotides outside the gene matches: 14. CDR1 and CDR2 (germline): LNHDA, SQIVND (reference sequence). The CDR3 region is CASSPQGVITGTF. The CDR3 DNA reads TGTGCCAGTAGCCCACAGGGGGTGATCACGGGGACCTTC.

This chain joins TRBV3-1 (or the pseudogene TRBV3-2) and TRBJ2-5, with TRBD2 identical over 10 bases. The CDR3 has 15 amino acids. Germline CDR1 reads LGHDT; CDR2 reads YNNKEL (reference sequence). The junction had 6 bases not matched to a gene; V was cut back by 4 bases and J by 4 bases. CDR3: CASSLRTSGAETQYF. CDR3 nucleotides: TGTGCCAGCAGCCTACGGACTAGCGGTGCAGAGACCCAGTACTTC.

The rearrangement joins TRBV7-9 to TRBJ1-2; D might be TRBD1 (5 bases). From germline, CDR1 is SEHNR and CDR2 FQNEAQ (reference sequence). V was pared by 5 bases and J by 3 bases, with 10 bases between. The CDR3 consists of 13 residues. CDR3 amino acids: CASSLDRDYGYTF. DNA of the CDR3: TGTGCCAGCAGCCTTGACAGAGACTATGGCTACACCTTC.

On this clone itself: The junction departs from germline at one end; a sequencing error may be responsible. The gene calls are TRBV18 and TRBJ2-1; 8 nucleotides line up with TRBD1. CDR3 length: 17 residues. Germline-derived CDR1 and CDR2 are KGHSH and LQKENI. The CDR3 loop is CANSPRADRGRNNEQFF. In DNA, the CDR3 is TGTGCCAACTCACCACGGGCAGACAGGGGCAGGAACAATGAGCAGTTCTTC. Based on the CDR3 plus reference TRBV18 and TRBJ2-1, the full variable domain is NAGVMQNPRHLVRRRGQEARLRCSPMKGHSHVYWYRQLPEEGLKFMVYLQKENIIDESGMPKERFSAEFPKEGPSILRIQQVVRGDSAAYFCANSPRADRGRNNEQFFGPGTRLTVL.

The chain couples TRBV29-1 to TRBJ1-1; possible D gene TRBD1, 5 bases. V lost 4 bases to trimming and J lost 6 bases, with 18 bases between them. This CDR3 region has 14 residues. Germline CDR1 is SQVTM and CDR2 is ANQGSEA. In nucleotides, the CDR3 is TGCAGCGTTGCGCAGGGTTTTGATCGCGCTGAAGCTTTCTTT. This encodes CSVAQGFDRAEAFF.

The chain uses TRBV14 and TRBJ1-5; D gene unclear. Trimming shortened V by 4 bases and J by 4 bases, and 8 bases separated the two germline ends. This CDR3 region has 13 residues. Germline V gives CDR1 SGHDN, CDR2 FVKESK. The CDR3 reads CASSRAGNQPQHF. The CDR3 coding sequence is TGTGCCAGCAGCCGCGCCGGGAATCAGCCCCAGCATTTT.

The chain has TRBV6-2 or TRBV6-3 and TRBJ2-7; 9 bases fit TRBD2. J lost 5 bases, V lost 4 bases, and 9 bases had no gene match. Germline assignment: CDR1 MNHEY and CDR2 SVGEGT. The CDR3 has 15 amino acids. This chain's CDR3 is CASSLDGTSFHEQYF. CDR3 coding DNA: TGTGCCAGCAGTTTGGATGGGACTAGCTTCCACGAGCAGTACTTC.

V gene TRBV2 combines with J gene TRBJ2-3; TRBD1 might be the D (6 bases). V shed 9 bases and J shed 1 base, with 14 bases lying between them. CDR1 is SNHLY, CDR2 FYNNEI, per germline. The CDR3 runs 14 residues. The CDR3 loop is CARVGQIGTDTQYF. DNA of the CDR3: TGTGCCAGAGTAGGACAGATTGGCACAGATACGCAGTATTTT.

The chain joins TRBV4-3 to TRBJ2-2; D is perhaps TRBD2 (5 bases). The CDR3 covers 16 residues. Germline loops: CDR1 LGHNA, CDR2 YSLEER. V lost 0 bases to trimming and J lost 5 bases, with 13 bases between them. The CDR3 DNA reads as TGCGCCAGCAGCCAAGAGCGGGCCGGGATAACCGGGGAGCTGTTTTTT. Residues: CASSQERAGITGELFF.

The J gene is TRBJ2-7, the V gene TRBV19, with 7 bases lining up with TRBD1. Per germline, CDR1 LNHDA and CDR2 SQIVND (reference sequence). The CDR3 has 14 residues. V gave up 5 bases and J gave up 4 bases; unmatched junction bases: 8. CDR3 coding DNA: TGTGCCAGTAGTGTCGGGACAGATCATTACGAGCAGTACTTC. The encoded protein is CASSVGTDHYEQYF.

The V call is TRBV5-1, the J call TRBJ1-1, with TRBD1 as a possible D gene (5 bases). Trimming cost V 3 bases and J 5 bases, with 8 bases left between them. The CDR3 totals 12 residues. Germline-derived CDR1 and CDR2 are SGHRS and YFSETQ. DNA for the CDR3: TGCGCCAGCAGCTGGGGGACTACTGAAGCTTTCTTT. The encoded protein is CASSWGTTEAFF. Combining the CDR3 with reference TRBV5-1 and TRBJ1-1 gives the whole variable domain KAGVTQTPRYLIKTRGQQVTLSCSPISGHRSVSWYQQTPGQGLQFLFEYFSETQRNKGNFPGRFSGRQFSNSRSEMNVSTLELGDSALYLCASSWGTTEAFFGQGTRLTVV.

The V call is TRBV7-2, the J call TRBJ2-3; D is undetermined. Germline V CDR1 and CDR2: SGHTA, FQGNSA. This CDR3 is 13 amino acids long. Trimming removed 0 bases at V and 4 bases at J, with 5 bases between. The CDR3 nucleotides are TGTGCCAGCAGCTTAGCGGGCGCAGATACGCAGTATTTT. Protein sequence: CASSLAGADTQYF.

The V and J genes are TRBV28 and TRBJ1-5, with 8 bases identical to TRBD1. CDR1 is MDHEN, CDR2 SYDVKM, per germline. The CDR3 covers 14 residues. Losses at the gene ends were 11 bases for V and 6 bases for J; bases not matched to a gene: 12. CDR3 sequence reads: CAGQTGARSQPQHF. Here the CDR3 DNA reads TGTGCCGGCCAGACAGGGGCACGGAGTCAGCCCCAGCATTTT.

The V gene is TRBV7-2, the J gene TRBJ1-2, with 8 bases lining up with TRBD1. Germline trimming cut 4 bases from V and 7 bases from J; bases unmatched to any gene: 14. CDR3 length: 16 residues. CDR1 and CDR2 from the germline V gene are SGHTA and FQGNSA. CDR3 sequence (DNA): TGTGCCAGCAGCTCCTTACCTAACAGGGGGAGTGGTGGCTACACCTTC. Amino acids: CASSSLPNRGSGGYTF. Using reference TRBV7-2 and TRBJ1-2 for the parts outside the CDR3, the full variable domain is GAGVSQSPSNKVTEKGKDVELRCDPISGHTALYWYRQSLGQGLEFLIYFQGNSAPDKSGLPSDRFSAERTGGSVSTLTIQRTQQEDSAVYLCASSSLPNRGSGGYTFGSGTRLTVV.

The V call is TRBV5-1, the J call TRBJ2-5; D may be TRBD2 (6 bases). Germline V gives CDR1 SGHRS, CDR2 YFSETQ. This CDR3 has 17 amino acids. The germline V and J ends were trimmed by 6 bases and 0 bases, with 21 bases remaining between them. The CDR3 region is CASTSGIARDYQETQYF. For the CDR3, the DNA is TGCGCCAGCACCAGTGGAATTGCCCGGGACTACCAAGAGACCCAGTACTTC.

This clone was recorded a few times. The chain joins TRBV30 to TRBJ1-2; 7 bases are a match to TRBD1. V lost 1 base to trimming and J lost 8 bases; unmatched junction nucleotides: 16. Germline V gene sequence: CDR1 GTSNPN, CDR2 SVGIG (reference sequence). The CDR3 is 16 residues long. CDR3 protein: CAWSDGWLDRSRGYTF. DNA of the CDR3: TGTGCCTGGAGTGACGGGTGGTTGGACAGGAGCAGAGGCTACACCTTC.

The chain couples TRBV7-9 to TRBJ2-4; D may be TRBD1 (6 bases). V lost 4 bases to trimming and J lost 3 bases, with 13 bases between them. The CDR3 has 15 residues. In germline, CDR1 is SEHNR, CDR2 FQNEAQ (reference sequence). Written as DNA, the CDR3 is TGTGCCAGCAGCTCAGGGGCTGTTGTCAAAAACATTCAGTACTTC. It is translated as CASSSGAVVKNIQYF.

V is TRBV5-1 and J is TRBJ2-3, with unresolved D. V lost 2 bases, J lost 0 bases, and 10 bases lay in between. The V gene's germline CDR1 is SGHRS and CDR2 YFSETQ. The CDR3 is 15 residues long. CDR3: CASSLRAPSTDTQYF. The DNA for the CDR3 is TGCGCCAGCAGCTTAAGAGCGCCTAGCACAGATACGCAGTATTTT.

The chain carries TRBV5-4 and TRBJ2-3; TRBD2 matches 14 bases. Germline V gene data show CDR1 as SGHNT and CDR2 as YYREEE (reference sequence). CDR3 length: 17 amino acids. V trimming: 4 bases; J trimming: 8 bases; junction bases outside the gene matches: 12. The CDR3 DNA reads TGTGCCAGCAGCGCGGGACTAGCGGGAGTTGGTCGTGCTACGCAGTATTTT. Its protein is CASSAGLAGVGRATQYF.

The chain carries TRBV5-6 and TRBJ1-2; no firm D call. V lost 4 bases and J 8 bases, leaving 12 bases between the germline ends. CDR3 length: 12 amino acids. In germline, CDR1 is SGHDT, CDR2 YYEEEE. CDR3 sequence: CASSAGLGGYTF. CDR3 nucleotide sequence: TGTGCCAGCAGCGCGGGCCTCGGGGGCTACACCTTC.